The 10 T cell receptor beta chains given below trace back to one sample, sequenced in a study of blood T cell repertoires in COVID-19. TCRdb's copy holds only in-frame clones and misses some; the assay was immunoSEQ multiplex PCR. The sample records about 59,000 clones, 81% being singletons. The sequenced sample was peripheral blood. The receptors were sampled from an elderly woman with active or convalescent COVID-19.

The chain combines TRBV28 with TRBJ1-1; weak D call: TRBD1 (5 bases). CDR1 MDHEN and CDR2 SYDVKM come from the germline V gene. Deletions cut 8 bases from V and 3 bases from J, with 13 bases between. The CDR3 has 13 residues. CDR3 DNA: TGTGCCAGCTATAGGGGAGGATACACTGAAGCTTTCTTT. It specifies CASYRGGYTEAFF.

V and J are TRBV6-2 or TRBV6-3 and TRBJ1-5; D remains unclear. The CDR3 runs 14 residues. Germline values: CDR1 MNHEY, CDR2 SVGEGT. The V end lost 2 bases, the J end lost 6 bases, and 11 bases lay between the germline ends. This chain's CDR3 is CASSYSGYSQPQHF. CDR3 DNA sequence: TGTGCCAGCAGTTACAGCGGGTATAGTCAGCCCCAGCATTTT.

In regard to this clone: The limits of the CDR3 on the DNA are not certain, so only TCRdb's listed CDR3 is given. This chain links TRBV21-1 with TRBJ2-6; TRBD1, the table's D call, was not compared with the DNA. TRBV21-1 is a pseudogene locus. The CDR3 is 18 amino acids long, termini counted. The CDR3 is CARLQLRGVGSGANVLTF.

The chain recombines TRBV2 with TRBJ1-6, with TRBD1 matching 7 bases. CDR1 is SNHLY and CDR2 is FYNNEI in the germline V gene. With 2 bases clipped from V and 10 bases from J, the junction kept 11 bases outside the gene matches. The CDR3 has 16 residues. In DNA, the CDR3 is TGTGCCAGCAGTGAACGGGACAGTCGGGGGGGGTCACCCCTCCACTTT. Translating gives CASSERDSRGGSPLHF.

This clone was observed a single time. The chain joins TRBV27 to TRBJ2-1; 11 nucleotides align to TRBD2. Trimming removed 2 bases from V and 3 bases from J; junction bases left unmatched: 3. The CDR3 has 16 residues. Germline V lookup: CDR1 MNHEY, CDR2 SMNVEV (reference sequence). CDR3 region: CASSLASGGIYNEQFF. The CDR3 DNA reads as TGTGCCAGCAGTTTAGCTAGCGGGGGGATCTACAATGAGCAGTTCTTC.

The CDR3, as DNA: TGTGCCAGCACTGTAGCGGGGGGAGGCGGTTATGAGCAGTTCTTC. This encodes CASTVAGGGGYEQFF. The rearrangement uses TRBV7-2 and TRBJ2-1; 10 nucleotides match TRBD2. This CDR3 is 15 amino acids long. Trimming removed 7 bases from V and 8 bases from J; junction bases left unmatched: 11. Germline V gene sequence: CDR1 SGHTA, CDR2 FQGNSA. The entire variable domain, with the rest obtained from reference TRBV7-2 and TRBJ2-1, is as follows: GAGVSQSPSNKVTEKGKDVELRCDPISGHTALYWYRQSLGQGLEFLIYFQGNSAPDKSGLPSDRFSAERTGGSVSTLTIQRTQQEDSAVYLCASTVAGGGGYEQFFGPGTRLTVL.

This chain uses TRBV6-6 with TRBJ1-1, with 9 bases identical to TRBD1. This CDR3 has 16 amino acids. Germline values: CDR1 MNHNY, CDR2 SVGAGI (reference sequence). V gave up 5 bases and J gave up 6 bases; unmatched junction bases: 13. As DNA, the CDR3 is TGTGCCAGCAGTACAGCACAGGGGGCGCCTGCGGCTGAAGCTTTCTTT. It codes for CASSTAQGAPAAEAFF.

The genes are TRBV11-2 and TRBJ2-7; 7 bases line up with TRBD2. The V and J ends lost 5 bases and 7 bases, in that order; junction bases with no gene match: 8. The CDR3 totals 13 residues. Per germline, CDR1 SGHAT and CDR2 FQNNGV. CDR3 in DNA: TGTGCCAGCAGCCCCCTGCTGGGAGGGGAGCAGTACTTC. Residues: CASSPLLGGEQYF.

The chain employs TRBV28 and TRBJ1-1, with a tentative D call TRBD1 (5 bases). V was trimmed by 3 bases and J by 1 base, leaving 12 bases between them. Germline values: CDR1 MDHEN, CDR2 SYDVKM. The CDR3 covers 15 residues. In nucleotides, the CDR3 is TGTGCCAGCAGTTTTTGGGAGGGGCAGAACACTGAAGCTTTCTTT. As protein: CASSFWEGQNTEAFF. The variable domain in full, with the rest retrieved from reference TRBV28 and TRBJ1-1, is DVKVTQSSRYLVKRTGEKVFLECVQDMDHENMFWYRQDPGLGLRLIYFSYDVKMKEKGDIPEGYSVSREKKERFSLILESASTNQTSMYLCASSFWEGQNTEAFFGQGTRLTVV.

V is TRBV11-3 and J is TRBJ2-7; 9 bases agree with TRBD1. J lost 3 bases, V lost 8 bases, and 5 bases had no gene match. Germline CDR1 is SGHNT and CDR2 is YENEEA. The CDR3 contains 13 residues. The CDR3 DNA reads as TGTGCCAGCGGACCGGGACAGGGCTACGAGCAGTACTTC. Its translation is CASGPGQGYEQYF. The variable domain in full, with the rest retrieved from reference TRBV11-3 and TRBJ2-7, is EAGVVQSPRYKIIEKKQPVAFWCNPISGHNTLYWYLQNLGQGPELLIRYENEEAVDDSQLPKDRFSAERLKGVDSTLKIQPAELGDSAVYLCASGPGQGYEQYFGPGTRLTVT.